A selection of T cell receptor beta chains follows, all from one sample in a study of blood T cells in healthy people across ages. A single record per CDR3 protein comes from TCRdb applying MiXCR to the 5' RACE reads. The sample holds about 1.5 million distinct CDR3 sequences; about 45% are singletons and the top ten take around 4%. The specimen was blood. All receptors derive from a woman under 30 in good health. Both conserved end residues are trimmed from each CDR3. A D gene is named only where the DNA matches it firmly.

v_call	d_call	j_call	cdr3_aa
TRBV27	.	TRBJ2-6	ASSLSPVSGANVLT
TRBV5-6	.	TRBJ2-1	ASSSFHEQF
TRBV5-5	TRBD1	TRBJ2-1	ASSFGTGTYEQF
TRBV27	.	TRBJ2-7	ASRGLTYEQY
TRBV7-9	.	TRBJ1-5	ASSRGAYNQPQH
TRBV25-1	.	TRBJ2-2	AARGPYTGELF
TRBV20-1	.	TRBJ1-5	SARGGASEPQH
TRBV4-3	.	TRBJ1-5	ASSQDVQPQNNQPQH
TRBV19	.	TRBJ1-2	ASSIGGQNGDT
TRBV24-1	.	TRBJ2-1	ATSGRHRGSDEQF
TRBV25-1	.	TRBJ1-2	ASGGQPYGYT
TRBV29-1	.	TRBJ1-2	SVPKGGTYGYT
TRBV14	.	TRBJ2-5	ASSMNSETQY
TRBV4-1	.	TRBJ1-4	ASSQAGLGEKLF
TRBV5-1	TRBD1	TRBJ2-7	ASSLGTASYEQY
TRBV29-1	.	TRBJ2-5	SVPSLAYNEQY
TRBV6-2/TRBV6-3	.	TRBJ2-1	ASRLPYNEQF
TRBV7-9	.	TRBJ2-1	ASRYTGLGEQF
TRBV2	.	TRBJ2-5	ASTSQGRETQY
TRBV5-1	.	TRBJ1-1	ASSLKLPLNTEAF
TRBV9	TRBD2	TRBJ2-1	ASSAPAGGAYNEQF
TRBV12-3/TRBV12-4	TRBD1	TRBJ2-7	ASREQGPYEQY
TRBV7-2	.	.	ASSPGKTGVEETQY
TRBV9	.	TRBJ2-5	ASSVDWHNEQY
TRBV5-1	TRBD1	TRBJ2-3	ASSPVRGWNTDTQY
TRBV10-3	TRBD2	TRBJ2-7	AISEREGLNEQY
TRBV27	.	.	ASRTMVALIYEQY
TRBV28	.	TRBJ2-1	ASTATLYNEQF
TRBV6-5	TRBD1	TRBJ2-4	ASSLLDRGGYKNIQY
TRBV7-9	.	TRBJ1-2	ASSLTGASYGYT
TRBV6-5	TRBD2	TRBJ2-1	ASSSLGTSGRASYNEQF